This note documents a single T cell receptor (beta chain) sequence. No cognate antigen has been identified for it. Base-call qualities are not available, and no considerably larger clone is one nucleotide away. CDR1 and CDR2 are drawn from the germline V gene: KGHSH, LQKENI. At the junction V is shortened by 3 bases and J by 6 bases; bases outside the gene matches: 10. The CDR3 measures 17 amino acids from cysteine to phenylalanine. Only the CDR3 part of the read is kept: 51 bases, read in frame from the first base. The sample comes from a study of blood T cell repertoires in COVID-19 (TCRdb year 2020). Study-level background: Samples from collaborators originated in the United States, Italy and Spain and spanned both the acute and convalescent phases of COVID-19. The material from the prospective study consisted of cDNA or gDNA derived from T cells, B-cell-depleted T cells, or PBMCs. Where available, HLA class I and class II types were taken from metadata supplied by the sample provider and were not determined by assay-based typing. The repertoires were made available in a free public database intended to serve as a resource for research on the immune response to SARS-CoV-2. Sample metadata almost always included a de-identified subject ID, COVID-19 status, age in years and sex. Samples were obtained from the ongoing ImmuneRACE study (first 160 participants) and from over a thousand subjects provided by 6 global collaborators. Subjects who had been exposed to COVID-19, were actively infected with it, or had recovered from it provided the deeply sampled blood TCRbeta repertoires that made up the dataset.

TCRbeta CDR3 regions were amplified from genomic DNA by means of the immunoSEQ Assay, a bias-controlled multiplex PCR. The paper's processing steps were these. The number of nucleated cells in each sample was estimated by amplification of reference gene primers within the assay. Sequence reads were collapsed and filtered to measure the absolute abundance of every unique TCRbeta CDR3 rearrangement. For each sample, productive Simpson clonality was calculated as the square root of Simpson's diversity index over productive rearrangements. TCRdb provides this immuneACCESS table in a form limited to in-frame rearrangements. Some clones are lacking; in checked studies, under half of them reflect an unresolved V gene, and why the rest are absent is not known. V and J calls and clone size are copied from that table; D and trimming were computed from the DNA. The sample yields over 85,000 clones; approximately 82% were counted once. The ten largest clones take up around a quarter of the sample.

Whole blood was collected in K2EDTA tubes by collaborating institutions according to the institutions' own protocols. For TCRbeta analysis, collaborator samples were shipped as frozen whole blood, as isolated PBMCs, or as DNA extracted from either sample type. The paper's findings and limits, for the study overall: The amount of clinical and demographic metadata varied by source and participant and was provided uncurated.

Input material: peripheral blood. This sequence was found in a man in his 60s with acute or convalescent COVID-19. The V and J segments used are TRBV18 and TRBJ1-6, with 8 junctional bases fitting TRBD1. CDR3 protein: CASSPKRTQGGNSPLHF. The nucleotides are TGTGCCAGCTCACCTAAAAGAACACAGGGGGGTAATTCACCCCTCCACTTT. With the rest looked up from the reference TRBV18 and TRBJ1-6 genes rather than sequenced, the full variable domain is NAGVMQNPRHLVRRRGQEARLRCSPMKGHSHVYWYRQLPEEGLKFMVYLQKENIIDESGMPKERFSAEFPKEGPSILRIQQVVRGDSAAYFCASSPKRTQGGNSPLHFGNGTRLTVT.